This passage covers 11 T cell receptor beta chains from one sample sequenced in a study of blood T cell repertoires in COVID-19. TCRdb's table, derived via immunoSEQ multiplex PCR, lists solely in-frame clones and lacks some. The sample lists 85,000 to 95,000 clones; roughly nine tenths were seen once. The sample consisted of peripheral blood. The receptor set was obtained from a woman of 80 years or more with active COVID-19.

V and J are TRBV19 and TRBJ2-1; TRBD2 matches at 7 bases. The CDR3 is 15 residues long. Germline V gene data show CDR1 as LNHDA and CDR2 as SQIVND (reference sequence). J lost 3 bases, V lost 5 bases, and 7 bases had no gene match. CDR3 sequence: CASSLSGNSYNEQFF. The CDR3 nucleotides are TGTGCCAGTAGTCTAAGCGGGAACAGCTACAATGAGCAGTTCTTC.

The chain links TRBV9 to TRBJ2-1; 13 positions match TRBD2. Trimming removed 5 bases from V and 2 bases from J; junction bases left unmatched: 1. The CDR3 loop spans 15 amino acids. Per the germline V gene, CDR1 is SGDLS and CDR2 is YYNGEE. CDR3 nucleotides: TGTGCCAGCAGTGGGACTAGCGGGGCCTACAATGAGCAGTTCTTC. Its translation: CASSGTSGAYNEQFF.

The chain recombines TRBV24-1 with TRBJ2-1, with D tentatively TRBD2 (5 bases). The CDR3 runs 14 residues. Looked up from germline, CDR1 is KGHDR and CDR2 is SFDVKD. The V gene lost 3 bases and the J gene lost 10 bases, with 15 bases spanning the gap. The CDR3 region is CATSDPTRTHEQFF. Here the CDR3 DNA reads TGTGCCACCAGTGATCCTACTAGGACCCACGAGCAGTTCTTC.

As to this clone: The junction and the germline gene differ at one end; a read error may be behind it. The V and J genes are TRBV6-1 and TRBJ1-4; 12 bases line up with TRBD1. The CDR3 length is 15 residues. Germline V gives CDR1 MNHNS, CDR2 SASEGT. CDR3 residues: CASSDRDRGLHRYRF. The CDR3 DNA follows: TGTGCCAGCAGTGACCGGGACAGGGGGCTTCATCGCTATCGGTTT.

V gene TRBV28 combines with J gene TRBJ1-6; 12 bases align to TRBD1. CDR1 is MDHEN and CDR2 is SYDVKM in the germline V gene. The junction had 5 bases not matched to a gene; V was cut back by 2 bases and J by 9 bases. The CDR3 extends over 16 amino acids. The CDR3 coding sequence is TGTGCCAGCAGTTTAGGGACAGGGGGCGCGGGTTCACCCCTCCACTTT. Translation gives CASSLGTGGAGSPLHF.

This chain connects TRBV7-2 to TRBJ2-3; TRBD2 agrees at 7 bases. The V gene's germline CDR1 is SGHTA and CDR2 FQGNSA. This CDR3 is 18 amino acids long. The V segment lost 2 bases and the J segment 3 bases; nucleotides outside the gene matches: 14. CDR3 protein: CASSLRLLAGVGTDTQYF. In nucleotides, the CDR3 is TGTGCCAGCAGCTTACGGCTCTTGGCGGGAGTAGGAACAGATACGCAGTATTTT.

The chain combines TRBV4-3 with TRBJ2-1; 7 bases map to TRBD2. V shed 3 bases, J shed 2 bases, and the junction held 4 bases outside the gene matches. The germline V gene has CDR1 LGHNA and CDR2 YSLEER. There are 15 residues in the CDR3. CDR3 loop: CASSQAGVPYNEQFF. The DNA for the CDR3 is TGCGCCAGCAGCCAGGCGGGAGTCCCCTACAATGAGCAGTTCTTC.

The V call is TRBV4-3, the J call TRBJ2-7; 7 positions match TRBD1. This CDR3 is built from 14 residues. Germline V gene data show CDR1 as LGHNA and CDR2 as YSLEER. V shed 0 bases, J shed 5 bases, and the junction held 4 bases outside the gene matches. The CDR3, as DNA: TGCGCCAGCAGCCAAGAAGGGGGCGCGAACGAGCAGTACTTC. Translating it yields CASSQEGGANEQYF.

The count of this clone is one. CDR3 amino acids: CASSLSRGPEDTQYF. DNA of the CDR3: TGTGCCAGCAGCTTGTCCAGGGGGCCGGAAGATACGCAGTATTTT. This chain joins TRBV7-3 and TRBJ2-3, with TRBD1 matching 8 bases. CDR3 size: 15 residues. With V trimmed by 3 bases and J by 5 bases, 7 bases remained unmatched. The germline CDR1 and CDR2 sequences are SGHTA and FQGTGA.

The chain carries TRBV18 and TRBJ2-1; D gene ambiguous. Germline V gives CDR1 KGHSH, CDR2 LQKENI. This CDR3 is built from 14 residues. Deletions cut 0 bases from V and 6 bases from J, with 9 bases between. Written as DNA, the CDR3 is TGTGCCAGCTCACCACCCCAGGCTCGCAATGAGCAGTTCTTC. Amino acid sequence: CASSPPQARNEQFF. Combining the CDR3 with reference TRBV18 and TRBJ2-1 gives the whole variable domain NAGVMQNPRHLVRRRGQEARLRCSPMKGHSHVYWYRQLPEEGLKFMVYLQKENIIDESGMPKERFSAEFPKEGPSILRIQQVVRGDSAAYFCASSPPQARNEQFFGPGTRLTVL.

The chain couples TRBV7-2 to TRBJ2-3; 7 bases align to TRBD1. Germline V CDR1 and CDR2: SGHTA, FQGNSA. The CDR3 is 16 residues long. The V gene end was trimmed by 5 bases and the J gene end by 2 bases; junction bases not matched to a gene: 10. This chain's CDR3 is CASSPDRDGLTDTQYF. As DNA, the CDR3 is TGTGCCAGCAGCCCCGACAGGGACGGGCTCACAGATACGCAGTATTTT.